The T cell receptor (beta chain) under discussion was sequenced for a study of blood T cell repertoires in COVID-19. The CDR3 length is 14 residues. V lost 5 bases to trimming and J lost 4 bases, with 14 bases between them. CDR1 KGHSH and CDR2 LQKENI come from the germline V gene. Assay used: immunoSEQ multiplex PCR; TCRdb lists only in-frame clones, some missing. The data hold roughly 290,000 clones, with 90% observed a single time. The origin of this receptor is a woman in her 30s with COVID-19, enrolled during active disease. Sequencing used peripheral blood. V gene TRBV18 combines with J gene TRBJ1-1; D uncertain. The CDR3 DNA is TGTGCCAGCTCATCTTCGACACGGGGCACTGAAGCTTTCTTT. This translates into CASSSSTRGTEAFF.